Listed below are T cell receptor beta chains from one sample, sequenced in a study of T cells in Graves' hyperthyroidism and ophthalmopathy. TCRdb processed the multiplex PCR reads anew with MiXCR; each CDR3 protein has one entry. Here the sample spans about 500,000 distinct CDR3 sequences, about 15% being singletons. Material: blood. These receptors all stem from a woman between 18 and 29 years old with Graves' hyperthyroidism. Each CDR3 is given with its conserved first and last residue. Fields, in order: clone size, D gene, J gene, V gene, CDR3 protein, CDR3 DNA. The D gene is left open where the match is weak. Clone size is stated in some rows and not others, as once, few, many or a class when expanded.

>many|TRBD2|TRBJ2-4|TRBV2
CASRSTSGSLNIQYF
TGTGCCAGCAGGTCGACTAGCGGGAGTTTAAACATTCAGTACTTC
>many|.|TRBJ1-5|TRBV27
CASSLRRTSWNSNQPQHF
TGTGCCAGCAGTTTACGAAGAACATCGTGGAATAGCAATCAGCCCCAGCATTTT
>.|TRBD2|TRBJ2-7|TRBV7-9
CASSFFERGNYEQYF
TGTGCCAGCAGCTTCTTTGAGCGGGGGAACTACGAGCAGTACTTC
>many|.|TRBJ1-2|TRBV20-1
CSALDRLNYGYTF
TGCAGTGCTCTAGATCGGTTAAACTATGGCTACACCTTC
>.|TRBD1|TRBJ1-2|TRBV6-1
CASSAGTGGRGYGYTF
TGTGCCAGCAGTGCCGGGACAGGGGGCAGGGGCTATGGCTACACCTTC
>many|TRBD2|TRBJ2-1|TRBV2
CASSQRVAGFYNEQFF
TGTGCCAGCAGCCAAAGGGTAGCGGGATTCTACAATGAGCAGTTCTTC
>.|TRBD2|TRBJ2-3|TRBV3-1
CASSQGVSGSGYPDTQYF
TGTGCCAGCAGCCAAGGGGTTAGCGGGAGTGGCTATCCAGATACGCAGTATTTT
>few|.|TRBJ2-1|TRBV7-9
CASSSPGRDNEQFF
TGTGCCAGCAGCTCCCCGGGTCGGGACAATGAGCAGTTCTTC
>.|TRBD2|TRBJ2-7|TRBV4-2
CASRGTGTSGSYEQYF
TGTGCCAGCAGGGGGACCGGGACTAGCGGTTCCTACGAGCAGTACTTC
>many|.|TRBJ2-1|TRBV3-1
CASSQVEGIRNEQFF
TGTGCCAGCAGCCAAGTGGAGGGGATTAGGAATGAGCAGTTCTTC
>many|.|TRBJ1-2|TRBV6-1
CASRVTSLYGYTF
TGTGCCAGCAGGGTTACTTCGCTCTATGGCTACACCTTC
>many|TRBD1|TRBJ2-5|TRBV10-3
CAISGTGVQETQYF
TGTGCCATCAGTGGTACAGGGGTCCAAGAGACCCAGTACTTC
>.|.|TRBJ1-5|TRBV7-8
CASFAYSRQGMNQPQHF
TGTGCCAGCTTTGCCTACTCTCGGCAGGGGATGAATCAGCCCCAGCATTTT
>.|TRBD1|TRBJ1-1|TRBV2
CASRGMGQTIRAEAFF
TGTGCCAGCAGGGGAATGGGACAGACAATTAGGGCTGAAGCTTTCTTT
>few|.|TRBJ1-5|TRBV20-1
CSARARVNQPQHF
TGCAGTGCTAGAGCTAGGGTTAATCAGCCCCAGCATTTT
>many|.|TRBJ1-1|TRBV29-1
CSVASRLAGTEAFF
TGCAGCGTGGCATCCCGGCTCGCAGGCACTGAAGCTTTCTTT
>.|.|TRBJ1-2|TRBV18
CASSSSVSGYTF
TGTGCCAGCTCATCCTCCGTGAGTGGCTACACCTTC
>.|.|TRBJ1-1|TRBV6-5
CASSYLKGNTEAFF
TGTGCCAGCAGTTACCTTAAGGGGAACACTGAAGCTTTCTTT
>many|.|TRBJ2-6|TRBV6-5
CASSYYGGSSGANVLTF
TGTGCCAGCAGTTACTACGGCGGCAGCTCTGGGGCCAACGTCCTGACTTTC
>many|.|TRBJ2-7|TRBV7-3
CASSFSPGPSYEQYF
TGTGCCAGCAGCTTCTCACCAGGGCCCTCCTACGAGCAGTACTTC
>.|.|TRBJ2-2|TRBV6-1
CASIGMRFKNTGELFF
TGTGCCAGCATCGGTATGAGATTTAAGAACACCGGGGAGCTGTTTTTT
>many|TRBD2|TRBJ2-5|TRBV9
CASSVRSGRQETQYF
TGTGCCAGCAGCGTAAGGAGCGGGAGGCAAGAGACCCAGTACTTC
>few|.|TRBJ1-1|TRBV4-1
CASSQDSGARTEAFF
TGCGCCAGCAGCCAAGATTCGGGGGCCCGCACTGAAGCTTTCTTT
>many|.|TRBJ1-2|TRBV12-3/TRBV12-4
CASSFPPGAGALGYTF
TGTGCCAGCAGTTTCCCCCCGGGGGCAGGGGCCCTCGGCTACACCTTC
>many|.|TRBJ2-2|TRBV6-1
CASRGRTDPRGTGELFF
TGTGCCAGCAGGGGTAGGACAGATCCCCGCGGAACCGGGGAGCTGTTTTTT
>many|.|TRBJ2-7|TRBV10-3
CAIGQADYEQYF
TGTGCCATCGGGCAGGCCGACTACGAGCAGTACTTC
>.|TRBD1|TRBJ2-1|TRBV7-9
CASSAGTGDEQFF
TGTGCCAGCAGCGCCGGGACAGGGGATGAGCAGTTCTTC
>many|.|TRBJ1-2|TRBV27
CASSSFTASGYTF
TGTGCCAGCAGTTCATTCACTGCGTCCGGCTACACCTTC
>.|.|TRBJ1-1|TRBV7-9
CASAPSVHRGTEAFF
TGTGCCAGCGCCCCCTCGGTCCACAGAGGGACTGAAGCTTTCTTT
>many|.|TRBJ1-2|TRBV12-3/TRBV12-4
CASSLSRYGYTF
TGTGCCAGCAGTTTAAGTCGGTATGGCTACACCTTC
>.|.|TRBJ1-4|TRBV29-1
CSVEWGANEKLFF
TGCAGCGTTGAATGGGGGGCAAATGAAAAACTGTTTTTT
>.|TRBD1|TRBJ2-3|TRBV5-1
CASSWGQAPLPNTQYF
TGCGCCAGCAGCTGGGGACAGGCCCCCCTACCTAATACGCAGTATTTT
>.|TRBD1|TRBJ1-4|TRBV27
CASQGGRATNEKLFF
TGTGCCAGCCAAGGGGGCAGGGCAACTAATGAAAAACTGTTTTTT
>.|.|TRBJ2-2|TRBV9
CASRIREWSGELFF
TGTGCCAGCCGAATTAGGGAGTGGTCCGGGGAGCTGTTTTTT
>many|TRBD2|TRBJ2-1|TRBV19
CASSIHSGSGNEQFF
TGTGCCAGTAGTATACATAGCGGGAGTGGAAATGAGCAGTTCTTC
>many|.|TRBJ1-1|TRBV12-3/TRBV12-4
CASSTLTGNTEAFF
TGTGCCAGCAGTACCTTGACAGGGAACACTGAAGCTTTCTTT
>.|.|TRBJ2-1|TRBV19
CASRQQPLAYNEQFF
TGTGCCAGTAGGCAACAGCCCTTAGCCTACAATGAGCAGTTCTTC
>many|.|TRBJ2-7|TRBV11-3
CASSLRGRRGEQYF
TGTGCCAGCAGCTTAAGGGGACGGAGGGGAGAGCAGTACTTC
>.|TRBD2|TRBJ2-1|TRBV6-1
CASSGSVLGQTSGRRDNEQFF
TGTGCCAGCAGTGGAAGCGTATTGGGCCAGACCAGCGGGAGACGGGACAATGAGCAGTTCTTC
>few|.|TRBJ1-2|TRBV12-3/TRBV12-4
CASSLRLYGYTF
TGTGCCAGCAGTTTACGGCTTTACGGCTACACCTTC
>many|.|TRBJ2-1|TRBV18
CASSPPTGTLGNEQFF
TGTGCCAGCTCACCACCGACGGGGACCCTGGGCAATGAGCAGTTCTTC
>few|.|TRBJ1-5|TRBV12-5
CASGWERNQPQHF
TGTGCTAGTGGTTGGGAGCGCAATCAGCCCCAGCATTTT
>few|.|TRBJ2-6|TRBV7-2
CASSSTPGANVLTF
TGTGCCAGCAGCTCCACACCTGGGGCCAACGTCCTGACTTTC
>.|TRBD1|TRBJ1-2|TRBV9
CASSQRQGDYGYTF
TGTGCCAGCAGCCAAAGACAGGGCGACTATGGCTACACCTTC
>.|.|TRBJ2-1|TRBV6-5
CASSYLEAGGNEQFF
TGTGCCAGCAGTTATCTCGAGGCGGGCGGCAATGAGCAGTTCTTC
>.|TRBD2|TRBJ2-1|TRBV6-6
CASSYRLAGANEQFF
TGTGCCAGCAGTTATCGACTAGCGGGGGCCAATGAGCAGTTCTTC
>few|.|TRBJ1-2|TRBV2
CARARDTGNSNYGYTF
TGTGCCAGGGCCAGGGACACCGGGAACTCTAACTATGGCTACACCTTC